What follows describes a single T cell receptor beta chain. Produced via immunoSEQ multiplex PCR; TCRdb's table is partial and in-frame only. The sample comprises about 50,000 clones, roughly 94% of which are singletons, and about 0.17% rests with the top ten. The V gene lost 7 bases and the J gene lost 5 bases, with 8 bases spanning the gap. Germline lookup yields CDR1 MNHNS and CDR2 SASEGT. The CDR3 contains 12 residues. This specimen belongs to a study of human thymus T cells. V is TRBV6-1 and J is TRBJ2-2; D gene uncertain. The sequenced sample consisted of blood. The TCR comes from a girl in the first two years of life with a congenital heart defect but otherwise immunologically healthy. The CDR3 DNA follows: TGTGCCAGCACATATAAAACCGGGGAGCTGTTTTTT. Its translation: CASTYKTGELFF.